The 15 T cell receptor beta chains presented below share a single source sample, sequenced in a study of blood T cell repertoires in COVID-19. Repertoires were generated with immunoSEQ multiplex PCR, while TCRdb's copy carries only in-frame clones and drops some. The table includes around 500,000 clones, roughly 88% detected once. Input material: peripheral blood. These receptors were obtained from a human donor in a cohort sampled during active COVID-19.

The chain is built from TRBV30 and TRBJ1-2, with D unresolved. The length of the CDR3 is 16 residues. Germline loops: CDR1 GTSNPN, CDR2 SVGIG (reference sequence). The V gene lost 1 base and the J gene lost 4 bases, with 19 bases spanning the gap. In nucleotides, the CDR3 is TGTGCCTGGAGTGACCCCGGGGTTCCGGGGAGCTATGGCTACACCTTC. This sequence encodes CAWSDPGVPGSYGYTF.

The chain is built from TRBV5-1 and TRBJ2-5; 7 bases match TRBD1. CDR3 length: 15 amino acids. Germline V gene lookup returns CDR1 SGHRS and CDR2 YFSETQ. V shed 0 bases, J shed 0 bases, and the junction held 2 bases outside the gene matches. CDR3 sequence: CASSLVGTDQETQYF. DNA of the CDR3: TGCGCCAGCAGCTTGGTGGGGACAGACCAAGAGACCCAGTACTTC.

V and J are TRBV2 and TRBJ2-7; D is unresolved. This CDR3 has 13 residues. Looked up from germline, CDR1 is SNHLY and CDR2 is FYNNEI. The V gene lost 4 bases and the J gene lost 5 bases, with 12 bases spanning the gap. In nucleotides, the CDR3 is TGTGCCAGCAGTGGTTCGCAGATGGACGAGCAGTACTTC. Amino acid sequence: CASSGSQMDEQYF.

The CDR3 DNA reads as TGCGCCAGCAGCTTGGACGGGACAGTCGATTCACCCCTCCACTTT. Its protein is CASSLDGTVDSPLHF. The rearrangement joins TRBV5-1 to TRBJ1-6; 7 bases align to TRBD1. This CDR3 is 15 amino acids long. Trimming removed 0 bases from V and 8 bases from J; junction bases left unmatched: 5. Germline-derived CDR1 and CDR2 are SGHRS and YFSETQ. The variable domain in full, completed from reference TRBV5-1 and TRBJ1-6, reads KAGVTQTPRYLIKTRGQQVTLSCSPISGHRSVSWYQQTPGQGLQFLFEYFSETQRNKGNFPGRFSGRQFSNSRSEMNVSTLELGDSALYLCASSLDGTVDSPLHFGNGTRLTVT.

V and J are TRBV5-4 and TRBJ2-2; no firm D call. Trimming stripped 7 bases from V and 0 bases from J, with 7 bases between. In germline, CDR1 is SGHNT, CDR2 YYREEE (reference sequence). This CDR3 has 13 residues. CDR3 sequence reads: CASGPPNTGELFF. The CDR3, as DNA: TGTGCCAGCGGGCCCCCGAACACCGGGGAGCTGTTTTTT. Based on the CDR3 plus reference TRBV5-4 and TRBJ2-2, the full variable domain is ETGVTQSPTHLIKTRGQQVTLRCSSQSGHNTVSWYQQALGQGPQFIFQYYREEENGRGNFPPRFSGLQFPNYSSELNVNALELDDSALYLCASGPPNTGELFFGEGSRLTVL.

CDR3 sequence reads: CASSLAQTGTSKSGYTF. In DNA form, the CDR3 reads TGTGCCAGCAGCTTAGCCCAAACCGGGACTTCTAAATCGGGCTACACCTTC. The V gene is TRBV11-2, the J gene TRBJ1-2; tentatively, D is TRBD1 (5 bases). The ends were cut back, 1 base at V and 8 bases at J, with 23 bases in the middle. There are 17 residues in the CDR3. In germline, CDR1 is SGHAT, CDR2 FQNNGV.

By share, this clone counts as medium-sized (0.01 to 0.1%). The chain recombines TRBV5-1 with TRBJ1-6; the D is unclear. CDR1 is SGHRS and CDR2 is YFSETQ in the germline V gene. The V gene lost 0 bases and the J gene lost 7 bases, with 8 bases spanning the gap. This CDR3 is built from 14 residues. CDR3 bases: TGCGCCAGCAGCTTGGTCGGGGAGAATTCACCCCTCCACTTT. Protein: CASSLVGENSPLHF. Drawing the rest from reference TRBV5-1 and TRBJ1-6, the complete variable domain is KAGVTQTPRYLIKTRGQQVTLSCSPISGHRSVSWYQQTPGQGLQFLFEYFSETQRNKGNFPGRFSGRQFSNSRSEMNVSTLELGDSALYLCASSLVGENSPLHFGNGTRLTVT.

CDR3 sequence reads: CASSAGQGKEEKLFF. CDR3 nucleotide sequence: TGTGCCAGCAGCGCGGGACAGGGGAAAGAAGAAAAACTGTTTTTT. The gene calls are TRBV7-2 and TRBJ1-4, with TRBD1 identical over 10 bases. The CDR3 loop spans 15 amino acids. CDR1 is SGHTA and CDR2 is FQGNSA in the germline V gene. V lost 5 bases, J lost 8 bases, and 8 bases stayed unmatched.

The V and J genes are TRBV27 and TRBJ2-7, with a possible D match to TRBD2 (5 bases). V lost 4 bases, J lost 0 bases, and 13 bases lay in between. Germline V gene lookup returns CDR1 MNHEY and CDR2 SMNVEV (reference sequence). The length of the CDR3 is 15 residues. CDR3 DNA sequence: TGTGCCAGCAGTTCCCAGCGGTTTAGCTCCTACGAGCAGTACTTC. Translation gives CASSSQRFSSYEQYF.

V and J are TRBV3-1 (or the pseudogene TRBV3-2) and TRBJ2-7, with no clear D. CDR3 length equals 12 residues. V was trimmed by 2 bases and J by 2 bases, leaving 4 bases between them. Germline CDR1 and CDR2: LGHDT and YNNKEL (reference sequence). CDR3 region: CASSQSPYEQYF. The CDR3 DNA sequence: TGTGCCAGCAGCCAATCTCCCTACGAGCAGTACTTC.

This chain uses TRBV18 with TRBJ1-2, with D maybe TRBD1 (5 bases). The CDR3 runs to 17 residues. With 4 bases removed from V and 3 bases from J, the gap between germline ends came to 21 bases. CDR1 and CDR2 (germline): KGHSH, LQKENI. The CDR3 nucleotides read TGTGCCAGCTCACGGATCGCACAGGCTAAATATTACTATGGCTACACCTTC. Its translation: CASSRIAQAKYYYGYTF.

The CDR3 loop is CASSVPSGPPGEQYF. CDR3 nucleotides: TGTGCCAGCAGTGTTCCCTCCGGCCCACCGGGCGAGCAGTACTTC. The rearrangement uses TRBV28 and TRBJ2-7; D is unclear. V gave up 5 bases and J gave up 6 bases, with 20 bases separating them. Germline V CDR1 and CDR2: MDHEN, SYDVKM. CDR3 size: 15 residues.

The J gene is TRBJ1-1, the V gene TRBV5-1, with 7 bases lining up with TRBD1. This CDR3 spans 16 amino acids. Unmatched junction bases numbered 10, after V lost 0 bases and J lost 5 bases. Germline CDR1 SGHRS, CDR2 YFSETQ. Here the CDR3 DNA reads TGCGCCAGCAGCTTGGGGACGACAGGGATGGGGACTGAAGCTTTCTTT. This gives the protein CASSLGTTGMGTEAFF. Complete variable domain (other parts from reference TRBV5-1 and TRBJ1-1): KAGVTQTPRYLIKTRGQQVTLSCSPISGHRSVSWYQQTPGQGLQFLFEYFSETQRNKGNFPGRFSGRQFSNSRSEMNVSTLELGDSALYLCASSLGTTGMGTEAFFGQGTRLTVV.

V is TRBV12-5 and J is TRBJ2-7; weak D call: TRBD1 (6 bases). Germline loops: CDR1 LGHNT, CDR2 FRNRAP. The CDR3 length is 12 residues. Trimming took 6 bases from V and 6 from J, leaving 12 bases between them. In DNA form, the CDR3 reads TGTGCTAGTGGGGTGACAGGACTCGAGCAGTACTTC. Protein: CASGVTGLEQYF.

The chain recombines TRBV28 with TRBJ1-5, with unresolved D. V was trimmed by 5 bases and J by 2 bases, leaving 22 bases between them. The CDR3 has 18 amino acids. From germline, CDR1 is MDHEN and CDR2 SYDVKM. DNA of the CDR3: TGTGCCAGCAGTCCCTTGGCTAGGGCCTCGGGAGGCAATCAGCCCCAGCATTTT. Amino acid sequence: CASSPLARASGGNQPQHF.